The 22 T cell receptor beta chains below were found in one sample sequenced in a study of blood T cell repertoires in COVID-19 (dated by TCRdb to the early 2020s). The library relied on the immunoSEQ multiplex PCR assay. TCRdb carries this immuneACCESS record with in-frame sequences only. Its versions omit some clonotypes, under half of them owing to an unresolved V gene in the studies checked, with the rest unexplained. In all, the sample holds more than 100,000 clones, and about 90% of those were seen once. The biggest ten clones account for almost 30% of the sample. Material: peripheral blood. The receptors come from a woman in her sixties or seventies with acute or convalescent COVID-19.

The chain combines TRBV5-5 with TRBJ1-1; D unresolved. CDR3 length: 14 residues. In germline, CDR1 is SGHKS, CDR2 YYEKEE (reference sequence). The germline V and J ends were trimmed by 2 bases and 0 bases, with 8 bases remaining between them. The CDR3 nucleotides are TGTGCCAGCAGCTTCCGGGTTGTGAACACTGAAGCTTTCTTT. This translates into CASSFRVVNTEAFF.

The rearrangement joins TRBV2 to TRBJ2-3; 11 positions match TRBD2. Unmatched junction bases numbered 6, after V lost 6 bases and J lost 4 bases. Germline V lookup: CDR1 SNHLY, CDR2 FYNNEI. The CDR3 has 15 amino acids. CDR3 bases: TGTGCCAGCAGGCTAGCGGGGGGCGGCCCAGATACGCAGTATTTT. It encodes CASRLAGGGPDTQYF.

The chain links TRBV28 to TRBJ1-5, with unresolved D. The CDR3 totals 11 residues. In germline, CDR1 is MDHEN, CDR2 SYDVKM. V was clipped by 3 bases and J by 11 bases, with 8 bases between them. CDR3 residues: CASSFTGTQHF. The CDR3 nucleotides are TGTGCCAGCAGTTTCACGGGAACCCAGCATTTT. The full variable domain, with the rest looked up from reference TRBV28 and TRBJ1-5, is DVKVTQSSRYLVKRTGEKVFLECVQDMDHENMFWYRQDPGLGLRLIYFSYDVKMKEKGDIPEGYSVSREKKERFSLILESASTNQTSMYLCASSFTGTQHFGDGTRLSIL.

The J gene is TRBJ1-1, the V gene TRBV29-1; weak D call: TRBD1 (5 bases). V was shortened by 4 bases and J by 5 bases, with 11 bases between the two germline ends. CDR1 and CDR2 (germline): SQVTM, ANQGSEA. This CDR3 is built from 12 residues. For the CDR3, the DNA is TGCAGCGTTGCGGCAGGGAGGACTGAAGCTTTCTTT. This translates into CSVAAGRTEAFF. The full variable domain, its missing parts supplied by reference TRBV29-1 and TRBJ1-1, is SAVISQKPSRDICQRGTSLTIQCQVDSQVTMMFWYRQQPGQSLTLIATANQGSEATYESGFVIDKFPISRPNLTFSTLTVSNMSPEDSSIYLCSVAAGRTEAFFGQGTRLTVV.

The chain links TRBV7-8 to TRBJ2-7; weak D call: TRBD1 (5 bases). The CDR3 is 15 amino acids. Germline V gene sequence: CDR1 SGHVS, CDR2 FQNEAQ. Trimming removed 1 base at V and 5 bases at J, with 15 bases between. For the CDR3, the DNA is TGTGCCAGCAGCTTAGAAGTGGGGCTAGGCGACGAGCAGTACTTC. It is translated as CASSLEVGLGDEQYF.

The chain has TRBV21-1 and TRBJ2-1; the table assigns TRBD2, which was not confirmed against the DNA. TRBV21-1 is marked as a pseudogene. The length of the CDR3 is 15 residues. The CDR3 sequence: CASIATRLPYNEQFF. CDR3 bases: TGTGCCAGCATCGCTACTAGGTTACCCTACAATGAGCAGTTCTTC.

The chain combines TRBV29-1 with TRBJ1-1; D might be TRBD1 (6 bases). Trimming pared 1 base from V and 4 bases from J, leaving 13 bases between. Looked up from germline, CDR1 is SQVTM and CDR2 is ANQGSEA. The CDR3 runs 14 residues. The CDR3 DNA sequence: TGCAGCGTTGAAGTACAGGGAGATGTCACTGAAGCTTTCTTT. Translation gives CSVEVQGDVTEAFF.

The CDR3 coding sequence is TGTGCCAGCAGCTCACTAGCGGGGGGACAGACCCAGTACTTC. Translated, it gives CASSSLAGGQTQYF. The chain has TRBV11-2 and TRBJ2-5, with 12 bases fitting TRBD2. The CDR3 runs to 14 residues. The V gene end was trimmed by 4 bases and the J gene end by 6 bases; junction bases not matched to a gene: 3. Germline lookup yields CDR1 SGHAT and CDR2 FQNNGV. The full variable domain, rest sourced from reference TRBV11-2 and TRBJ2-5, is EAGVAQSPRYKIIEKRQSVAFWCNPISGHATLYWYQQILGQGPKLLIQFQNNGVVDDSQLPKDRFSAERLKGVDSTLKIQPAKLEDSAVYLCASSSLAGGQTQYFGPGTRLLVL.

This clone turned up a few times. The chain couples TRBV24-1 to TRBJ1-5, with TRBD1 identical over 10 bases. V was clipped by 4 bases and J by 6 bases; unmatched bases: 8. Germline-derived CDR1 and CDR2 are KGHDR and SFDVKD. The CDR3 contains 16 residues. In DNA, the CDR3 is TGTGCCACCAGTGAGACAGGGGGCGGAATGTTTCAGCCCCAGCATTTT. Its translation is CATSETGGGMFQPQHF.

The CDR3 DNA reads as TGTGCCAGCAGTCCCGGACAGGCGGCTAACTATGGCTACACCTTC. The encoded protein is CASSPGQAANYGYTF. The gene calls are TRBV28 and TRBJ1-2, with 7 bases fitting TRBD1. CDR1 MDHEN and CDR2 SYDVKM come from the germline V gene. V was pared by 5 bases and J by 0 bases, with 6 bases of the junction left unmatched. The CDR3 length is 15 residues.

V is TRBV12-3 or TRBV12-4 and J is TRBJ1-5; D is undetermined. The V end was cut by 8 bases, the J end by 6 bases, with 11 bases between. The CDR3 runs to 12 residues. CDR3 amino acids: CASLPPSQPQHF. In nucleotides, the CDR3 is TGTGCCAGCTTGCCGCCCAGTCAGCCCCAGCATTTT.

The chain links TRBV5-1 to TRBJ2-2, with TRBD1 matching over 8 bases. Per the germline V gene, CDR1 is SGHRS and CDR2 is YFSETQ. This CDR3 is built from 13 residues. After removal of 5 bases from V and 5 bases from J, the junction contained 2 bases not matched to a gene. The CDR3 loop is CASRTGGTGELFF. Here the CDR3 DNA reads TGCGCCAGCAGAACAGGGGGGACCGGGGAGCTGTTTTTT.

The gene calls are TRBV19 and TRBJ2-3; D remains unclear. The germline CDR1 and CDR2 sequences are LNHDA and SQIVND (reference sequence). This CDR3 has 13 residues. Trimming shortened V by 4 bases and J by 1 base, and 6 bases separated the two germline ends. The DNA of the CDR3 is TGTGCCAGTAGTACGCGAGGCACAGATACGCAGTATTTT. Residues: CASSTRGTDTQYF.

The chain has TRBV19 and TRBJ1-6, with 10 bases lining up with TRBD1. Germline lookup yields CDR1 LNHDA and CDR2 SQIVND (reference sequence). The CDR3 extends over 16 amino acids. The V gene end was trimmed by 5 bases and the J gene end by 7 bases; junction bases not matched to a gene: 8. CDR3 in amino acids: CASSSLDRGQNSPLHF. The CDR3 DNA sequence: TGTGCCAGTAGTTCCCTAGACAGGGGGCAGAATTCACCCCTCCACTTT.

J is TRBJ1-5 and V is TRBV11-2; a possible D gene is TRBD1 (6 bases). There are 13 residues in the CDR3. Germline CDR1 and CDR2: SGHAT and FQNNGV. With 6 bases removed from V and 5 bases from J, the gap between germline ends came to 11 bases. As DNA, the CDR3 is TGTGCCAGCAGGCGACAGGAGGATCAGCCCCAGCATTTT. Its translation: CASRRQEDQPQHF. The variable domain in full, completed from reference TRBV11-2 and TRBJ1-5, reads EAGVAQSPRYKIIEKRQSVAFWCNPISGHATLYWYQQILGQGPKLLIQFQNNGVVDDSQLPKDRFSAERLKGVDSTLKIQPAKLEDSAVYLCASRRQEDQPQHFGDGTRLSIL.

On this clone: The same CDR3 also results from other DNA sequences found in this sample. The V gene is TRBV18, the J gene TRBJ1-1; 10 bases line up with TRBD1. This CDR3 region has 14 residues. Germline loops: CDR1 KGHSH, CDR2 LQKENI. After removal of 2 bases from V and 3 bases from J, the junction contained 0 bases not matched to a gene. CDR3 amino acids: CASSPGTGDTEAFF. CDR3 DNA sequence: TGTGCCAGCTCACCAGGGACAGGGGACACTGAAGCTTTCTTT. Variable domain in full (rest from reference TRBV18 and TRBJ1-1): NAGVMQNPRHLVRRRGQEARLRCSPMKGHSHVYWYRQLPEEGLKFMVYLQKENIIDESGMPKERFSAEFPKEGPSILRIQQVVRGDSAAYFCASSPGTGDTEAFFGQGTRLTVV.

V gene TRBV7-8 combines with J gene TRBJ1-1; no reliable D call. With 1 base removed from V and 6 bases from J, the gap between germline ends came to 9 bases. The CDR3 totals 13 residues. Germline assignment: CDR1 SGHVS and CDR2 FQNEAQ. The CDR3 loop reads CASSLVPRAEAFF. As DNA, the CDR3 is TGTGCCAGCAGCTTAGTCCCCCGGGCTGAAGCTTTCTTT.

This chain joins TRBV2 and TRBJ1-3, with a weak D call TRBD1 (6 bases). Germline V gives CDR1 SNHLY, CDR2 FYNNEI. The CDR3 totals 13 residues. Trimming took 6 bases from V and 11 from J, leaving 17 bases between them. CDR3 coding DNA: TGTGCCAGCAGATTAAATCAGGGGCTGGCCATATATTTT. This codes for CASRLNQGLAIYF.

This sequence joins TRBV3-1 (or the pseudogene TRBV3-2) and TRBJ2-2, with 10 positions matching TRBD2. CDR3 length equals 16 residues. CDR1 is LGHDT, CDR2 YNNKEL, per germline (reference sequence). The V segment lost 4 bases and the J segment 5 bases; nucleotides outside the gene matches: 7. CDR3 loop: CASSLIAGGPTGELFF. The DNA of the CDR3 is TGTGCCAGCAGCCTTATAGCGGGGGGTCCAACCGGGGAGCTGTTTTTT.

On this clone itself: The sample holds other DNA sequences that translate to the same CDR3. This chain links TRBV18 with TRBJ1-1; D is unresolved. CDR3 size: 13 residues. Per germline, CDR1 KGHSH and CDR2 LQKENI. Trimming removed 3 bases at V and 1 base at J, with 6 bases between. CDR3 protein: CASSPSENTEAFF. The CDR3 nucleotides read TGTGCCAGCTCACCTTCAGAGAACACTGAAGCTTTCTTT.

This clone has a single count. The DNA of the CDR3 is TGCGCCAGCAGCACCCGGACTAGCGGCACAGATACGCAGTATTTT. It translates to CASSTRTSGTDTQYF. This rearrangement joins TRBV5-1 to TRBJ2-3; 9 nucleotides align to TRBD2. Unmatched junction bases numbered 4, after V lost 4 bases and J lost 1 base. The CDR3 extends over 15 amino acids. The germline gives CDR1 SGHRS, CDR2 YFSETQ.

The chain uses TRBV28 and TRBJ1-2; no clear D. V lost 4 bases, J lost 5 bases, and 11 bases lay in between. CDR1 is MDHEN and CDR2 is SYDVKM in the germline V gene. This CDR3 comprises 13 residues. CDR3 amino acids: CASSSDGGYGYTF. Here the CDR3 DNA reads TGTGCCAGCAGTTCGGACGGAGGGTATGGCTACACCTTC.